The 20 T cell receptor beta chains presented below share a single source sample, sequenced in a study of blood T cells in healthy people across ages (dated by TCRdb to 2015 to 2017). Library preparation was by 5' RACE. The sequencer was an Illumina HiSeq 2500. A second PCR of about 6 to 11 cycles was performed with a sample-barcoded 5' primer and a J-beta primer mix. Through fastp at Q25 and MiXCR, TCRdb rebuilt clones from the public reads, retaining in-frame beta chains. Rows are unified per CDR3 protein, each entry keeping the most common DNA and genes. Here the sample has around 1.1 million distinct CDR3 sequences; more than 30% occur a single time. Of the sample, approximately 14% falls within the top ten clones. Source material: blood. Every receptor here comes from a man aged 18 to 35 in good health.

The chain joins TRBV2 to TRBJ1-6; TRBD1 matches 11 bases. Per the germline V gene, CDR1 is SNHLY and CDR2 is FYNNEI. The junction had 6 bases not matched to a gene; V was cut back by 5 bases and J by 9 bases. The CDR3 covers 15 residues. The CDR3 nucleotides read TGTGCCAGCAGTTGGACAGGGGGCGAAGGTTCACCCCTCCACTTT. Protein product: CASSWTGGEGSPLHF.

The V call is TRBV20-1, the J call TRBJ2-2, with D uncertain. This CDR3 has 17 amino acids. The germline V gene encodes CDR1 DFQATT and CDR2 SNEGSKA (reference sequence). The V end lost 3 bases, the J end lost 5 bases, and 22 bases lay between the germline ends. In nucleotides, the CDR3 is TGCAGTGCTAGGATCAGTTGGGCTACTTCGAGGACCGGGGAGCTGTTTTTT. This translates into CSARISWATSRTGELFF.

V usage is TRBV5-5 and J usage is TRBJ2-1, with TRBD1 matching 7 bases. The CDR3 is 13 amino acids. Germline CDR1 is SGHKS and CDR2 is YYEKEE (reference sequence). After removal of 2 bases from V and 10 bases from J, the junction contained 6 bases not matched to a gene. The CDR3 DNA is TGTGCCAGCAGCTTAAGGCCGACAGGGGAGCAGTTCTTC. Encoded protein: CASSLRPTGEQFF.

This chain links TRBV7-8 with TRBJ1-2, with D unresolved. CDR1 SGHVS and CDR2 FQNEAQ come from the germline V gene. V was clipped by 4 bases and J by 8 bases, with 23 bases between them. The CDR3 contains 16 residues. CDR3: CASSSRTDPPSHGYTF. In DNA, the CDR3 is TGTGCCAGCAGCTCGCGGACGGACCCTCCCTCCCACGGCTACACCTTC.

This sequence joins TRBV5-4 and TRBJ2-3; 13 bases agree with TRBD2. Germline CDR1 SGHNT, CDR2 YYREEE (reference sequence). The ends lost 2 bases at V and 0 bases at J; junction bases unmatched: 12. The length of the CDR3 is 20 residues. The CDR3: CASSLPGLAGIPASTDTQYF. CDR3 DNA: TGTGCCAGCAGCTTACCGGGACTAGCGGGGATACCCGCTAGCACAGATACGCAGTATTTT.

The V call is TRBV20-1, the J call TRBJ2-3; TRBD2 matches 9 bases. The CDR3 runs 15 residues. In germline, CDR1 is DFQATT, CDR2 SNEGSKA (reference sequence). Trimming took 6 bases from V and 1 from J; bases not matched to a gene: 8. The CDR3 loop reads CSALTPSGGTDTQYF. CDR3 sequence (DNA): TGCAGTGCCCTAACCCCTAGCGGGGGCACAGATACGCAGTATTTT.

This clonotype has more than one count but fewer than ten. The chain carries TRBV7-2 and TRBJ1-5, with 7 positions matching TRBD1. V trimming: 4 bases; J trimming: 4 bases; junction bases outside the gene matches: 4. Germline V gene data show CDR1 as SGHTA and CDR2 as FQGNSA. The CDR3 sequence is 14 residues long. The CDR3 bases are TGTGCCAGCAGCTGGGGGACAGCGAATCAGCCCCAGCATTTT. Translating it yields CASSWGTANQPQHF.

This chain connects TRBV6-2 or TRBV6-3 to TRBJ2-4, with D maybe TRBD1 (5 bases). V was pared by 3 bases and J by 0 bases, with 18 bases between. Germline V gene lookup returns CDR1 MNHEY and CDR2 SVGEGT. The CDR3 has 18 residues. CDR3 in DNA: TGTGCCAGCAGTTATTTTCCATTCATGACAGAAGCCAAAAACATTCAGTACTTC. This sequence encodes CASSYFPFMTEAKNIQYF.

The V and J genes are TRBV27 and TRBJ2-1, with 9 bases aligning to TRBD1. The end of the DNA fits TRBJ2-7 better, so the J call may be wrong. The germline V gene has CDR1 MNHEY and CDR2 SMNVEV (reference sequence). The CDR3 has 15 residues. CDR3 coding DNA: TGTGCCAGCAGTGTGACAGGGGGGGCGTACAATGAGCAGTACTTC. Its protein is CASSVTGGAYNEQYF.

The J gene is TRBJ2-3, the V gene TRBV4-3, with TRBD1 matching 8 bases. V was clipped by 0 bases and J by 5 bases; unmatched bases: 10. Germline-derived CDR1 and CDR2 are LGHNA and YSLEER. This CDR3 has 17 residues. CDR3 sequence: CASSQEAGGMLVDTQYF. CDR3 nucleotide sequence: TGCGCCAGCAGCCAAGAGGCAGGGGGCATGCTTGTAGATACGCAGTATTTT.

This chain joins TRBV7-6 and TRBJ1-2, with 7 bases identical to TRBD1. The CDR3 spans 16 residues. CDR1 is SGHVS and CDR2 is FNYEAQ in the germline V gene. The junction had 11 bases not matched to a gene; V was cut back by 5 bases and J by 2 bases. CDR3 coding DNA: TGTGCCAGCAGCCCCCTGCGGGGACAGCTAAACTATGGCTACACCTTC. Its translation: CASSPLRGQLNYGYTF.

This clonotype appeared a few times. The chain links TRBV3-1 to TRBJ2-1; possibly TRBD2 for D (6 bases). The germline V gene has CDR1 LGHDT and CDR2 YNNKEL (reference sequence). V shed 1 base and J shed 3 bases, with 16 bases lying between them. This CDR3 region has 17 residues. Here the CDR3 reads CASSQGLLRGYYNEQFF. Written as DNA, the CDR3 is TGTGCCAGCAGCCAAGGGCTTTTGCGGGGTTACTACAATGAGCAGTTCTTC.

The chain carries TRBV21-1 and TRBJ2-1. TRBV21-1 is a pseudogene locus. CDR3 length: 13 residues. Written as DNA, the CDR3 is TGTGCCAGCAGCAAAGTATGGAACAATGAGCAGTTCTTC. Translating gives CASSKVWNNEQFF.

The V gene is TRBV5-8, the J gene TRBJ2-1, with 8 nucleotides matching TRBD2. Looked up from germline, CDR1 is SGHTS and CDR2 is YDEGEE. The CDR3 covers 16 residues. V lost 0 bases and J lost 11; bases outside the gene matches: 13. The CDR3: CASSLAVSSGSAKQFF. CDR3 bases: TGTGCCAGCAGCTTGGCGGTATCTAGCGGGTCCGCCAAGCAGTTCTTC.

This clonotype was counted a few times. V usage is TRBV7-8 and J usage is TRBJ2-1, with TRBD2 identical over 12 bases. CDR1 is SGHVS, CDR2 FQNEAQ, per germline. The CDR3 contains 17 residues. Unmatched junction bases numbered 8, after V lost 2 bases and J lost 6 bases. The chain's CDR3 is CASSLRLAGVKVNEQFF. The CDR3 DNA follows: TGTGCCAGCAGCTTACGACTAGCGGGGGTGAAAGTCAATGAGCAGTTCTTC.

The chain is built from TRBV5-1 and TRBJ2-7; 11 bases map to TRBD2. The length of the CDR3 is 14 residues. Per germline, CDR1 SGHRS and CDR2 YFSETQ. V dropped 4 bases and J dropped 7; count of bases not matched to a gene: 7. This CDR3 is CASSAGLAANEQYF. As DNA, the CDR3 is TGCGCCAGCAGCGCGGGACTAGCGGCTAATGAGCAGTACTTC.

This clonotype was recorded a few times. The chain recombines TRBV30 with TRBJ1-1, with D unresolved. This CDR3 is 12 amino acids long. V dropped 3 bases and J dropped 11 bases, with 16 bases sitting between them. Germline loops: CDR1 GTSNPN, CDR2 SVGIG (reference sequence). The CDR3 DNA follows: TGTGCCTGGAGGGCCTCCAGACTAGGGGCTTTCTTT. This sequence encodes CAWRASRLGAFF.

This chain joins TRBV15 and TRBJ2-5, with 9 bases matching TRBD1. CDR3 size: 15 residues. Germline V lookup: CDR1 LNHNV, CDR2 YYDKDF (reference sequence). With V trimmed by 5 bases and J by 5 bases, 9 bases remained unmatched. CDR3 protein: CATSVADRGGETQYF. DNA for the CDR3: TGTGCCACCAGCGTTGCGGACAGGGGAGGGGAGACCCAGTACTTC.

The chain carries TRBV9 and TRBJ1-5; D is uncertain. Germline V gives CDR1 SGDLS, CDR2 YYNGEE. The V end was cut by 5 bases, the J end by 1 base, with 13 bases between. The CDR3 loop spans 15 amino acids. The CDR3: CASSDPYGSNQPQHF. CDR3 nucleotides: TGTGCCAGCAGTGACCCCTACGGGAGCAATCAGCCCCAGCATTTT.

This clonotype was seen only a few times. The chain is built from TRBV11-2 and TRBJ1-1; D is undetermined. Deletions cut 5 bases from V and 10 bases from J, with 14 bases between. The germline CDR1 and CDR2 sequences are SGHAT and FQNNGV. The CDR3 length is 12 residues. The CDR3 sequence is CASSPGRERAFF. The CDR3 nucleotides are TGTGCCAGCAGCCCGGGCCGGGAGCGAGCTTTCTTT.